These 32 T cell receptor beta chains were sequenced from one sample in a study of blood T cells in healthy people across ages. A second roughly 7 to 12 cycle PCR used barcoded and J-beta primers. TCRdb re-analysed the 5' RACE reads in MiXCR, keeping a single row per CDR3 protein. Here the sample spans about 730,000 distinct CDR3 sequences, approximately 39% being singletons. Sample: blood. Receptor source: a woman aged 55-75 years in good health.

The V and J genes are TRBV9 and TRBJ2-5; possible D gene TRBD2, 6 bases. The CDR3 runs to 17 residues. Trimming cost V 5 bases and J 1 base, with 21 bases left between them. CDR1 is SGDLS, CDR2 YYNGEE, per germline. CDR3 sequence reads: CASSRGGLGDFQETQYF. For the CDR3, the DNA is TGTGCCAGCAGTAGAGGAGGACTCGGGGACTTCCAAGAGACCCAGTACTTC.

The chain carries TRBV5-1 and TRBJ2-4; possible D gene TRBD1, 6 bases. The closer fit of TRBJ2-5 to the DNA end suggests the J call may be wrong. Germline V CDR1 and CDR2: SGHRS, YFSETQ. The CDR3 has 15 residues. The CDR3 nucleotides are TGCGCCAGCAGCTTACTCTGTAGGACAGAAGAGACCCAGTACTTC. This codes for CASSLLCRTEETQYF.

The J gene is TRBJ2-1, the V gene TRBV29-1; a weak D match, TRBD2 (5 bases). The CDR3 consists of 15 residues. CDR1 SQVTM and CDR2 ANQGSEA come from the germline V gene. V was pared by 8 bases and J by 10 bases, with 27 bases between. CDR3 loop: CSPEGGAVLSYEQFF. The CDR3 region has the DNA TGCAGCCCAGAGGGCGGCGCGGTATTATCCTACGAGCAGTTCTTC.

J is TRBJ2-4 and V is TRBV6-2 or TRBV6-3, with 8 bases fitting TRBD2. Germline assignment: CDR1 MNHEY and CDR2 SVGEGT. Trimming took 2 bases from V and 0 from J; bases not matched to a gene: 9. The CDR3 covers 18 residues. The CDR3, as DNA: TGTGCCAGCAGTTACGCTGCGGGAGGCCTCTTAGCCAAAAACATTCAGTACTTC. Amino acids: CASSYAAGGLLAKNIQYF.

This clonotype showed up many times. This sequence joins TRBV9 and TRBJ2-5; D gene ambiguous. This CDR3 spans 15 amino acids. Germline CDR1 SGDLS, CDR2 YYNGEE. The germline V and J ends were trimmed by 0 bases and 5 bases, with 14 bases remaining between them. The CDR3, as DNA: TGTGCCAGCAGCGTAGACGGTACACCGAAGGAGACCCAGTACTTC. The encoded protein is CASSVDGTPKETQYF.

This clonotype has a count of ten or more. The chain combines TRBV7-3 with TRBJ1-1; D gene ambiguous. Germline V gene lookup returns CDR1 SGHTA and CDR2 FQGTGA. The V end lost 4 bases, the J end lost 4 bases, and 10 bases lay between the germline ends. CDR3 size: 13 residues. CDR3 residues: CASSYTVGTEAFF. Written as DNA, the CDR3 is TGTGCCAGCAGCTACACGGTCGGCACTGAAGCTTTCTTT.

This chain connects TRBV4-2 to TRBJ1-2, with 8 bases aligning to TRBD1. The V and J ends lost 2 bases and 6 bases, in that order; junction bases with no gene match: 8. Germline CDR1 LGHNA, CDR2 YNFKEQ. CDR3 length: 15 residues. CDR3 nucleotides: TGTGCCAGCAGCCAACCTCAGACAGGGGCTGATGGCTACACCTTC. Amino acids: CASSQPQTGADGYTF.

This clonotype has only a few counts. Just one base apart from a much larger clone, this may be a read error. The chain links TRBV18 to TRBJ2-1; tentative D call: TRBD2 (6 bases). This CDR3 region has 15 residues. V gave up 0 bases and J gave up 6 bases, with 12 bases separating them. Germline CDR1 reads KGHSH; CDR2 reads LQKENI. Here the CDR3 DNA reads TGTGCCAGCTCACCACCGGGACGGGGGTTCAATGAGCAGTTCTTC. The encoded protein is CASSPPGRGFNEQFF.

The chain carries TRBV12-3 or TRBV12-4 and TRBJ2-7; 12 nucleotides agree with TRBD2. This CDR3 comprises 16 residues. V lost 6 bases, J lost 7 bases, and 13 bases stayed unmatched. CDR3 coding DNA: TGTGCCAGCAGCCCAAGACTAGCGGGAGCGTCTGGTGAGCAGTACTTC. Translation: CASSPRLAGASGEQYF.

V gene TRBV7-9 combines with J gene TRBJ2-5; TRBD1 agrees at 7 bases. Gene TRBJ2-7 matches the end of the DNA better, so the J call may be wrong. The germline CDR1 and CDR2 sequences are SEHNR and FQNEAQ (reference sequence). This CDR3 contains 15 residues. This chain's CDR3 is CASSHPTGLFDEQYF. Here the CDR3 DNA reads TGTGCCAGCAGCCACCCGACAGGGTTGTTCGACGAGCAGTACTTC.

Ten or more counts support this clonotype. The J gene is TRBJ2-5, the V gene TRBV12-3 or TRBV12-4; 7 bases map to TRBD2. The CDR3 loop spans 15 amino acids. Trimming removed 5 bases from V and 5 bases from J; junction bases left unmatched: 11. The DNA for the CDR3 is TGTGCCAGCAGTGCCGTGGGGCTAGCGGTGGAGACCCAGTACTTC. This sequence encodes CASSAVGLAVETQYF.

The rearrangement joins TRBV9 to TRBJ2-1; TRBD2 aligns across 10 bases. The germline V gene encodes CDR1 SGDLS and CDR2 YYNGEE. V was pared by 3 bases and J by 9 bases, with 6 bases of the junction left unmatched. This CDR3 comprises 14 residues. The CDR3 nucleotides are TGTGCCAGCAGCGCGAGGACTAGCGGTGGTGAGCAGTTCTTC. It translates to CASSARTSGGEQFF.

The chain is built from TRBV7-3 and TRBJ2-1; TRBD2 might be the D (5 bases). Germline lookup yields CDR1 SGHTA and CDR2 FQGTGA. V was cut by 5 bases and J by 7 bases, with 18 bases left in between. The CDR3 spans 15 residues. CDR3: CASSTIARLVNEQFF. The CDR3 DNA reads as TGTGCCAGCAGCACCATAGCGAGGCTTGTGAATGAGCAGTTCTTC.

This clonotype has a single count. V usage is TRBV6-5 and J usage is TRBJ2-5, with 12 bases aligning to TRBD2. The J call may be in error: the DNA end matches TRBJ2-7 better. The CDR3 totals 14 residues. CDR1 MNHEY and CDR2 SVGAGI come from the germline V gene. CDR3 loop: CASSRTSGINEQYF. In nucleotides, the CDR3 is TGTGCCAGCAGTCGGACTAGCGGGATCAACGAGCAGTACTTC.

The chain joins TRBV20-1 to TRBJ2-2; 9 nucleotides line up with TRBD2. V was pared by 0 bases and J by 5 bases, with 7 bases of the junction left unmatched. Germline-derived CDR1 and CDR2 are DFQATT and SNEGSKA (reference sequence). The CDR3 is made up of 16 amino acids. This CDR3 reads CSARDLSGRSTGELFF. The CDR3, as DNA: TGCAGTGCTAGAGATTTGAGCGGGAGGTCTACCGGGGAGCTGTTTTTT.

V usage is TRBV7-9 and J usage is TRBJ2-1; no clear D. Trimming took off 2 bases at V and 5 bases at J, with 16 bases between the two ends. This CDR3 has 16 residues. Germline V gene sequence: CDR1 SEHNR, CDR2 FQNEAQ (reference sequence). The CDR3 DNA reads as TGTGCCAGCAGCTTACCCTTGGGTTCACCGAACAATGAGCAGTTCTTC. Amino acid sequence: CASSLPLGSPNNEQFF. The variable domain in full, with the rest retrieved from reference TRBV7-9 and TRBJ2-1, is DTGVSQNPRHKITKRGQNVTFRCDPISEHNRLYWYRQTLGQGPEFLTYFQNEAQLEKSRLLSDRFSAERPKGSFSTLEIQRTEQGDSAMYLCASSLPLGSPNNEQFFGPGTRLTVL.

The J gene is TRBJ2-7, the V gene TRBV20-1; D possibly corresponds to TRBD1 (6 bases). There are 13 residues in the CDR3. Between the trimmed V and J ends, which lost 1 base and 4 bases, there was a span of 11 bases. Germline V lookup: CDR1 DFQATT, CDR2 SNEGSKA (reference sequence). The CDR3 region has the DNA TGCAGTGCTAGAGGTGGCAGGGGATACGAGCAGTACTTC. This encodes CSARGGRGYEQYF.

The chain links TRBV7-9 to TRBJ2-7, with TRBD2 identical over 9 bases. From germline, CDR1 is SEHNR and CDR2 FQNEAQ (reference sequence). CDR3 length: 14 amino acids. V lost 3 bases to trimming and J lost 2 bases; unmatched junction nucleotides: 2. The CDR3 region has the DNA TGTGCCAGCAGCTTTCGGACTAGCGCCTACGAGCAGTACTTC. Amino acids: CASSFRTSAYEQYF.

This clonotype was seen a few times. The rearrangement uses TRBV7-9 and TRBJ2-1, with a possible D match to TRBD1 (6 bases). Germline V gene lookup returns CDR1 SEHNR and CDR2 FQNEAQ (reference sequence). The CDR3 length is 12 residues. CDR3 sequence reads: CATGQVYNEQFF. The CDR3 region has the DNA TGTGCTACGGGACAAGTATACAATGAGCAGTTCTTC.

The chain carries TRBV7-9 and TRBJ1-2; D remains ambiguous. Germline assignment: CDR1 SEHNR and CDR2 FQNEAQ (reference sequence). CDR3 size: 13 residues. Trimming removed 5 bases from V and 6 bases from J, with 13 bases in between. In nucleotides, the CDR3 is TGTGCCAGCAGCGTAGAGTCCCGGGATGGCTACACCTTC. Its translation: CASSVESRDGYTF.

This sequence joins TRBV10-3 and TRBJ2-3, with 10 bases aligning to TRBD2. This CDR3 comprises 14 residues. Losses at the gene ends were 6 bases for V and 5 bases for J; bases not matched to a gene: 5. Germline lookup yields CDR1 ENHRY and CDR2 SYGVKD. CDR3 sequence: CAIRSGRGEDTQYF. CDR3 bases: TGTGCCATCAGGAGCGGGAGGGGTGAAGATACGCAGTATTTT.

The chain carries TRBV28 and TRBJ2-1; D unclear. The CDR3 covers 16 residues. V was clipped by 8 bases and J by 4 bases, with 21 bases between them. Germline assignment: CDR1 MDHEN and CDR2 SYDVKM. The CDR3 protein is CASALSVMAPYNEQFF. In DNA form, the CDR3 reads TGTGCCAGCGCTTTGAGCGTGATGGCCCCATACAATGAGCAGTTCTTC.

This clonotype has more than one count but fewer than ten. In DNA, the CDR3 is TGTGCCAGCAGTTTACAGGGTCCTCCTATTCAAGGGACCCAGTTCTTC. Amino acid sequence: CASSLQGPPIQGTQFF. V gene TRBV12-3 or TRBV12-4 combines with J gene TRBJ2-1; D tentatively fits TRBD1 or TRBD2 (5 bases each). There are 16 residues in the CDR3. The V gene lost 2 bases and the J gene lost 13 bases, with 24 bases spanning the gap.

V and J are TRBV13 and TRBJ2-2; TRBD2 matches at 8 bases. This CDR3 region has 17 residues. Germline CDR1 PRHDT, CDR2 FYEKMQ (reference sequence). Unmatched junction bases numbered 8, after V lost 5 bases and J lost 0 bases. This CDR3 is CASSPVSGAANTGELFF. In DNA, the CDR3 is TGTGCCAGCAGCCCCGTTAGCGGGGCCGCGAACACCGGGGAGCTGTTTTTT. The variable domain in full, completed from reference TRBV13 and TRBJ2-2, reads AAGVIQSPRHLIKEKRETATLKCYPIPRHDTVYWYQQGPGQDPQFLISFYEKMQSDKGSIPDRFSAQQFSDYHSELNMSSLELGDSALYFCASSPVSGAANTGELFFGEGSRLTVL.

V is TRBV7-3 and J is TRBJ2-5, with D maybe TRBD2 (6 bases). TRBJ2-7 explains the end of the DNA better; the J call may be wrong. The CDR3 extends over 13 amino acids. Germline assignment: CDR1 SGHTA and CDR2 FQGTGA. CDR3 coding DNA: TGTGCCAGCAGCCCCCGGGACTCCGGCGAGCAGTACTTC. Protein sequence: CASSPRDSGEQYF.

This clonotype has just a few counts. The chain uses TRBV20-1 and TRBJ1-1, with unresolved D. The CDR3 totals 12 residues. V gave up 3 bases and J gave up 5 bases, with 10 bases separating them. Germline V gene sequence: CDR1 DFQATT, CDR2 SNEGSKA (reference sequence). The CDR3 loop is CSARSWTTEAFF. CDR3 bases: TGCAGTGCTAGGAGTTGGACGACTGAAGCTTTCTTT.

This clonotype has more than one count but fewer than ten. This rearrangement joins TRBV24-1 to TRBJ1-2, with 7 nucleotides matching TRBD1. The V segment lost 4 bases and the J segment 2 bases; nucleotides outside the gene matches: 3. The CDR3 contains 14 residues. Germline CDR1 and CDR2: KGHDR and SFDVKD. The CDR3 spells CATSEAGQNYGYTF. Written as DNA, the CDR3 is TGTGCCACCAGTGAGGCGGGACAGAACTATGGCTACACCTTC.

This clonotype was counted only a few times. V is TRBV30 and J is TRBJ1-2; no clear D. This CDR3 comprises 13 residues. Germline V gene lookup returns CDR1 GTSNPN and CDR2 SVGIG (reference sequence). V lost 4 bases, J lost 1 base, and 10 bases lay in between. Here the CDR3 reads CAWNPPSNYGYTF. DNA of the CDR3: TGTGCCTGGAATCCGCCCAGTAACTATGGCTACACCTTC.

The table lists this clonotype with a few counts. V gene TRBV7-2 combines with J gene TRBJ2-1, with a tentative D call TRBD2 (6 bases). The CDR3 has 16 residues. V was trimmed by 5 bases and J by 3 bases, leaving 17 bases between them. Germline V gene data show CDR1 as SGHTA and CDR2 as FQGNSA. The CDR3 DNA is TGTGCCAGCAGCCCCACACCCGGGACTGACTACAATGAGCAGTTCTTC. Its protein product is CASSPTPGTDYNEQFF.

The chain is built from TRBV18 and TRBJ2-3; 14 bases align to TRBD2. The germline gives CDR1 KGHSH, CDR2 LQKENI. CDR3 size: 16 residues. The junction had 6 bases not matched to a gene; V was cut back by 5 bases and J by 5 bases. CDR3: CASSSSGTSGGDTQYF. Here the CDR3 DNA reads TGTGCCAGCTCATCGTCCGGGACTAGCGGGGGAGATACGCAGTATTTT.

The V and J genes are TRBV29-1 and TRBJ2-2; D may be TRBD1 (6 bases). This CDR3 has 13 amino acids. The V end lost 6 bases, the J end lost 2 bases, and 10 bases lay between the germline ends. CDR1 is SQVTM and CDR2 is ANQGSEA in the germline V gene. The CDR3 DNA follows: TGCAGCGTAAGACAGGTTAACACCGGGGAGCTGTTTTTT. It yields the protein CSVRQVNTGELFF.

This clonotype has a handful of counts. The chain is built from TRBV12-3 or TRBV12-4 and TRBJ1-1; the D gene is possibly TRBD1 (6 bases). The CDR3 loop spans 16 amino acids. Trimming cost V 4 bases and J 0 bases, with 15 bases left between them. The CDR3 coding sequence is TGTGCCAGCAGTTCCTTAGGACAGCCCATGAACACTGAAGCTTTCTTT. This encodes CASSSLGQPMNTEAFF.